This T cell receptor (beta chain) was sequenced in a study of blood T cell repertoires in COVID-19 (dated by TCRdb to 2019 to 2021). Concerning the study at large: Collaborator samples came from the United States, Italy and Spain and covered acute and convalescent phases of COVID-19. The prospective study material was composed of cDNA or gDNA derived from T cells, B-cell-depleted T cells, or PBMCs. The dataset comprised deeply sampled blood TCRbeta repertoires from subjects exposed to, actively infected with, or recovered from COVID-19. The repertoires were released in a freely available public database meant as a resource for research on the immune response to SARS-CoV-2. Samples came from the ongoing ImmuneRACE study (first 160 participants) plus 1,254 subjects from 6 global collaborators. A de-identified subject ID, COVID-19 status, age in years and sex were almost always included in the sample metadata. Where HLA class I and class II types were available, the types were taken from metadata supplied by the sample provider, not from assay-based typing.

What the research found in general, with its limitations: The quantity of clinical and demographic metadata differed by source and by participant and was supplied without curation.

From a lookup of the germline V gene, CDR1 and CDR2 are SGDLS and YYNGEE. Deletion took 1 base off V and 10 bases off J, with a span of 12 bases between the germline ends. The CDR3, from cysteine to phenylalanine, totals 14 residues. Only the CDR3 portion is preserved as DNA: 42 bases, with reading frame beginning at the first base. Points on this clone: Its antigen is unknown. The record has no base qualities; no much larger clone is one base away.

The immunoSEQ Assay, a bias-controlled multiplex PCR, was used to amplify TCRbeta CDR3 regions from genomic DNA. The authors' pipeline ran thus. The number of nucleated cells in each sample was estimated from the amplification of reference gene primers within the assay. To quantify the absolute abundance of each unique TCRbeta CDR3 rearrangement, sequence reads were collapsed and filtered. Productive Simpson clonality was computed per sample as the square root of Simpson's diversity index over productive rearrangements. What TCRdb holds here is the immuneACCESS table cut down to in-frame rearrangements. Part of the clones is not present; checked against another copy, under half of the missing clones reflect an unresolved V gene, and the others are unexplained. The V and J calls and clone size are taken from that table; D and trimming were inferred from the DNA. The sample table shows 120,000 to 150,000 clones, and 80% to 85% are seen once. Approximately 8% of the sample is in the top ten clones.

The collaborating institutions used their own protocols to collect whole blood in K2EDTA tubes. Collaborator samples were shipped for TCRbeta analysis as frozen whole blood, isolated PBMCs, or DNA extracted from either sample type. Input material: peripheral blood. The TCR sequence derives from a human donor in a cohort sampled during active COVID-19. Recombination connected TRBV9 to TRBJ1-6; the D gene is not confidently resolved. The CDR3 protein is CASSVRSEGSPLHF. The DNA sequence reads TGTGCCAGCAGCGTACGATCCGAGGGATCACCCCTCCACTTT.